The rows below give T cell receptor beta chains drawn from one sample of a study of molecular identifiers for immune sequencing clone quantification. MiXCR was run by TCRdb on the PCR reads, yielding one entry per CDR3 protein. The data show about half a million distinct CDR3 sequences, about 25% seen once. Sequences were obtained from naive CD8+ T cells from blood, with Jurkat cell RNA spiked in. Receptors originate from a human donor in good health. Some libraries in this study had Jurkat cell RNA spiked in. The CDR3 runs from the conserved cysteine through the conserved F or W. Fields, in order: clone size, D gene, J gene, V gene, CDR3 protein, CDR3 DNA. D genes are given only for firm matches. Expanded clones get a size class; other rows say once, few or many, or leave the size out.

few,TRBD2,TRBJ2-1,TRBV19,CASSIFSGGNDNEQFF,TGTGCCAGTAGTATTTTTAGCGGGGGAAACGACAATGAGCAGTTCTTC
-,-,TRBJ1-3,TRBV20-1,CSASDGLGGNTIYF,TGCAGTGCCAGTGACGGGTTGGGCGGAAACACCATATATTTT
many,TRBD2,TRBJ2-3,TRBV24-1,CATSETRTSFTGGPDTQYF,TGTGCCACCAGTGAGACCAGGACTAGCTTCACAGGCGGGCCAGATACGCAGTATTTT
few,-,TRBJ2-5,TRBV7-2,CASSGDWGETQYF,TGTGCCAGCAGCGGGGACTGGGGAGAGACCCAGTACTTC
few,TRBD2,TRBJ2-1,TRBV7-9,CASSYTSGSPQGEQFF,TGTGCCAGCAGCTACACTAGCGGGAGTCCCCAGGGGGAGCAGTTCTTC
few,-,TRBJ1-4,TRBV10-3,CAISEEGGDEKLFF,TGTGCCATCAGTGAAGAGGGGGGAGATGAAAAACTGTTTTTT
many,-,TRBJ1-5,TRBV6-5,CASSYLGSNQPQHF,TGTGCCAGCAGTTACTTAGGGAGCAATCAGCCCCAGCATTTT
few,TRBD2,TRBJ2-7,TRBV20-1,CSARDFREGVRQYF,TGCAGTGCTAGAGATTTTAGGGAGGGCGTCCGGCAGTACTTC
many,TRBD2,TRBJ2-7,TRBV20-1,CSACGREGLYEQYF,TGCAGTGCCTGTGGTAGGGAGGGCTTGTACGAGCAGTACTTC
few,TRBD1,TRBJ2-7,TRBV6-2/TRBV6-3,CASSPPTGGLHEQYF,TGTGCCAGCAGTCCCCCGACAGGGGGCTTGCACGAGCAGTACTTC
-,TRBD1,TRBJ1-3,TRBV4-3,CASSLGTGLGNTIYF,TGCGCCAGCAGCCTAGGGACAGGGCTTGGAAACACCATATATTTT
few,TRBD1,TRBJ2-2,TRBV2,CASRATGGADTGELFF,TGTGCCAGCAGAGCTACAGGGGGCGCGGACACCGGGGAGCTGTTTTTT